This T cell receptor (beta chain) was recorded in a study of blood T cell repertoires in COVID-19. From germline, CDR1 is SEHNR and CDR2 FQNEAQ (reference sequence). This CDR3 is 15 amino acids long. V was pared by 5 bases and J by 0 bases, with 11 bases between. Produced via immunoSEQ multiplex PCR; TCRdb's table is partial and in-frame only. The top ten clones hold 1.5% to 2% of a sample with over 100,000 clones, 55% to 75% of them seen once. V gene TRBV7-9 combines with J gene TRBJ1-5; a weak D match, TRBD1 (5 bases). The receptor was isolated from a woman between 70 and 85 years old with acute or convalescent COVID-19. Sequenced material: peripheral blood. CDR3 coding DNA: TGTGCCAGCAGCCCCGACGGGGGTAGCAATCAGCCCCAGCATTTT. Protein sequence: CASSPDGGSNQPQHF.